What follows describes a single TCR beta chain. An end of the junction differs from the germline gene, which may be a read error. This entry is derived from a study of regulatory T cells in long-lasting Graves disease. On the study more broadly: Antithyroid drug use was under 3 months in newly diagnosed Graves' patients.

Time point given: newly diagnosed GD, antithyroid drugs for less than 3 months. RNA isolated from PBMCs was used to make the TCR library. American Thyroid Association guidelines served as the basis for diagnosing Graves' disease. With iRepertoire HTBI primers and Arm-PCR of CDR3 regions, TCR beta libraries were built. TCRdb called the multiplex PCR reads again in MiXCR, with one record for every CDR3 protein. This repertoire shows about 420,000 distinct CDR3 sequences, approximately 16% found once; its top ten account for 20% to 25%. Germline V gene lookup returns CDR1 SGHNT and CDR2 YENEEA. The CDR3 covers 18 residues. The same sample was also used in a study of T cells in Graves' hyperthyroidism and ophthalmopathy. This second study notes: A model built on 13 V-J features separated ophthalmopathy from stable hyperthyroidism.

V usage is TRBV11-3 and J usage is TRBJ2-5; the match to TRBD2 covers 16 bases. The material sequenced was peripheral blood mononuclear cells (PBMCs), taken at new diagnosis, from a patient treated with antithyroid drugs. This clonotype originated in a woman aged 18-35 years with Graves disease. The CDR3 bases are TGTGCCTGCAGCTTCCCCGGGACTAGCGGGAGGGCGGGAGAGACCCAGTACTTC. This gives the protein CACSFPGTSGRAGETQYF. Filled out from reference TRBV11-3 and TRBJ2-5, the complete variable domain reads EAGVVQSPRYKIIEKKQPVAFWCNPISGHNTLYWYLQNLGQGPELLIRYENEEAVDDSQLPKDRFSAERLKGVDSTLKIQPAELGDSAVYLCACSFPGTSGRAGETQYFGPGTRLLVL.